This T cell receptor beta chain was sequenced in a study of blood T cell repertoires in COVID-19. The wider study: The samples span acute and convalescent COVID-19 from the United States, Italy and Spain. PBMCs, B-cell-depleted T cells, or T cells were the source of the cDNA or gDNA that made up the material.

The germline gives CDR1 LGHNA, CDR2 YSLEER. The CDR3 consists of 13 residues. The germline V and J ends were trimmed by 6 bases and 1 base, with 8 bases remaining between them. Original analysis: By means of reference gene primer amplification, nucleated cell counts were estimated. Libraries were prepared by immunoSEQ multiplex PCR; TCRdb keeps only in-frame clonotypes and omits some of them. From that table come the V and J calls and clone size; the DNA was used to work out D and trimming. Of 25,000 to 35,000 clones listed, 85% are singletons. This chain joins TRBV4-3 and TRBJ2-3, with D maybe TRBD2 (5 bases). This sequence originates from an elderly man with active COVID-19. Sample: peripheral blood. CDR3 DNA: TGCGCCAGCAGGTCAGCGGGCACAGATACGCAGTATTTT. The encoded protein is CASRSAGTDTQYF.